The entry that follows covers one T cell receptor beta chain sequence. V lost 6 bases to trimming and J lost 7 bases; unmatched junction nucleotides: 14. The CDR3 has 16 residues. Germline assignment: CDR1 PRHDT and CDR2 FYEKMQ (reference sequence). Authors' data handling: Reference gene primer amplification gave nucleated cell count estimates. Repertoires were generated with immunoSEQ multiplex PCR, while TCRdb's copy carries only in-frame clones and drops some. That table gives V, J and clone size, and the DNA gave D and trimming. The sample shows more than 200,000 clones, around 80% of them seen only once. The record originates from a study of blood T cell repertoires in COVID-19. Study background: From the United States, Italy and Spain came samples of acute and convalescent COVID-19.

Sequences were obtained from peripheral blood. The receptor comes from a woman aged 45-65 years with acute or convalescent COVID-19. This chain uses TRBV13 with TRBJ2-2; 7 bases line up with TRBD1. The CDR3 DNA is TGTGCCAGCAGTATCTCCCTGACAGGGCAAGGCGGGGAGCTGTTTTTT. Translated: CASSISLTGQGGELFF.